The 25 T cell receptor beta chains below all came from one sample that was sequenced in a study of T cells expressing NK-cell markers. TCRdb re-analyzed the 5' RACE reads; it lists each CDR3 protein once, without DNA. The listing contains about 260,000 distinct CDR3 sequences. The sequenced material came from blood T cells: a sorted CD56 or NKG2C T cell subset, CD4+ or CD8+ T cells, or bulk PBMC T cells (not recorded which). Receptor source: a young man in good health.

The CDR3 sequence: CASSEYMGQGVAEQFF. The chain joins TRBV25-1 to TRBJ2-1; TCRdb selects TRBD1, and the lack of DNA leaves this call unchecked. The germline gives CDR1 MGHDK, CDR2 SYGVNS. This CDR3 comprises 16 residues.

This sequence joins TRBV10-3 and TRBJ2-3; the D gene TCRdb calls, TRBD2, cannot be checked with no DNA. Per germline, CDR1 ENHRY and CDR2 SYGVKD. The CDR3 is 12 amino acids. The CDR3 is CAIIGRTDTQYF.

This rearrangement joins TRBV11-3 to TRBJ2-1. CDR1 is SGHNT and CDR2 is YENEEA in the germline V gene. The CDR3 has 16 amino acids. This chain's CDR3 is CASSLVGGDRYNEQFF.

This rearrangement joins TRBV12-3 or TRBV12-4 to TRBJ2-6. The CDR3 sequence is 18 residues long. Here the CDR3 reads CASSPHQPDRSGANVLTF.

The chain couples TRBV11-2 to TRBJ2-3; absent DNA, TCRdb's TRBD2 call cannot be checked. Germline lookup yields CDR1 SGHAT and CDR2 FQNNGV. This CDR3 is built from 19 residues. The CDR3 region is CASSLNPHRLAGDVWAQYF.

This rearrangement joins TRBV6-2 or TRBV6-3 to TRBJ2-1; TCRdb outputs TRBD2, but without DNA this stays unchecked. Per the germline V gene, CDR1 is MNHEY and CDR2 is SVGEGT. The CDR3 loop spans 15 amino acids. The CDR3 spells CASRPTSGLNNEQFF.

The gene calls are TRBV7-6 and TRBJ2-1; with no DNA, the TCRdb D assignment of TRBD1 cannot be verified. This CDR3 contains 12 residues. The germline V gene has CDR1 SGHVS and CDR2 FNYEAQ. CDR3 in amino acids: CASSTSRDSQFF.

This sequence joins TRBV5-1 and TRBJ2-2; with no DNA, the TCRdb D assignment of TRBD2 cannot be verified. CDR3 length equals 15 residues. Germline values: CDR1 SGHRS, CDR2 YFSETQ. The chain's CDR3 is CASSLQRTNTGELFF. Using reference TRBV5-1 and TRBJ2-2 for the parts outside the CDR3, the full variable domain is KAGVTQTPRYLIKTRGQQVTLSCSPISGHRSVSWYQQTPGQGLQFLFEYFSETQRNKGNFPGRFSGRQFSNSRSEMNVSTLELGDSALYLCASSLQRTNTGELFFGEGSRLTVL.

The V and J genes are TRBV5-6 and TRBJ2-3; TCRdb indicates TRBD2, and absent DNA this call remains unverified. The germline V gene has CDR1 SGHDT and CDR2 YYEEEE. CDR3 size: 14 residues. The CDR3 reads CASHLAGRTDTQYF. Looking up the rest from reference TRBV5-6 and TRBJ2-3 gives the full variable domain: DAGVTQSPTHLIKTRGQQVTLRCSPKSGHDTVSWYQQALGQGPQFIFQYYEEEERQRGNFPDRFSGHQFPNYSSELNVNALLLGDSALYLCASHLAGRTDTQYFGPGTRLTVL.

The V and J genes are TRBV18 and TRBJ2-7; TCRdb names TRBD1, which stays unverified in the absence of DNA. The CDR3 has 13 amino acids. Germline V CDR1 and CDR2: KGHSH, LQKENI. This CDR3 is CASSPDMGREQYF.

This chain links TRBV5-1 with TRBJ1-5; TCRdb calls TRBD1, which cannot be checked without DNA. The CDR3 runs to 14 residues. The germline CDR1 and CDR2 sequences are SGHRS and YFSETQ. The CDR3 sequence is CASSMSGGQQPQHF.

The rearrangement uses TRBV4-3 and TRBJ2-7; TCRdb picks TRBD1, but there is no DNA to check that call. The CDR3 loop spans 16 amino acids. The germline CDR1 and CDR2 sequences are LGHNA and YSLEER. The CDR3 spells CASSQPHTPGAYEQYF.

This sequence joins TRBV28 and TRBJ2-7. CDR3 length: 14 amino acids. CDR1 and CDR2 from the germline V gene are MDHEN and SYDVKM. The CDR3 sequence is CASSLDQGPHEQYF.

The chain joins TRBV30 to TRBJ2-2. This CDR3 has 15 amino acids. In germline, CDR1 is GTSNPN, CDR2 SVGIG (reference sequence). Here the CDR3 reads CAWSVQGLDTGELFF.

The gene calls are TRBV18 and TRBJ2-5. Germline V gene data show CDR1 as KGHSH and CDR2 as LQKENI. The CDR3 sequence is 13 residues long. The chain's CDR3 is CASSPTAQETQYF. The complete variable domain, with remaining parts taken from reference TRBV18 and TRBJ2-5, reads NAGVMQNPRHLVRRRGQEARLRCSPMKGHSHVYWYRQLPEEGLKFMVYLQKENIIDESGMPKERFSAEFPKEGPSILRIQQVVRGDSAAYFCASSPTAQETQYFGPGTRLLVL.

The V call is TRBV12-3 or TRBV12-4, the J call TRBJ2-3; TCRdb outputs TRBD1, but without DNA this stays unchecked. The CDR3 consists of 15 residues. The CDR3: CASSLVRGKVDTQYF.

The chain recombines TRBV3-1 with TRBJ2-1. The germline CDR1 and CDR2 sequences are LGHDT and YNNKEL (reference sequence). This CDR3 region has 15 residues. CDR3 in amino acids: CASSHSGSSYNEQFF.

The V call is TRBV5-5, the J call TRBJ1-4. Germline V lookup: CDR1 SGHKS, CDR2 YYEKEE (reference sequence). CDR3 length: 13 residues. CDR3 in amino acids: CASLLSTNEKLFF.

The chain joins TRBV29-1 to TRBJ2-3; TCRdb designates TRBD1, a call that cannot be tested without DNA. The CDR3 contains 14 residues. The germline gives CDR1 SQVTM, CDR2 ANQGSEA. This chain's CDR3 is CSVDGTGSTDTQYF.

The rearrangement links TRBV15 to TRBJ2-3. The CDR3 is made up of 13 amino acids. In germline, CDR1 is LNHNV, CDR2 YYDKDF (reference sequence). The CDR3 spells CATSLRGADTQYF.

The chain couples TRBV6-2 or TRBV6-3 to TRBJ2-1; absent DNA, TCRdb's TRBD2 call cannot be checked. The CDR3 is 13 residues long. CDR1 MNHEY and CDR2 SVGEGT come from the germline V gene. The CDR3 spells CASSLLVWNEQFF.

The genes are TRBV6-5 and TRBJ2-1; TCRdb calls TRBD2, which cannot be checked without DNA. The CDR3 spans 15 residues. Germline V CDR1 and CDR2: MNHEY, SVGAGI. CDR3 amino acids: CASSYRSSGTNEQFF.

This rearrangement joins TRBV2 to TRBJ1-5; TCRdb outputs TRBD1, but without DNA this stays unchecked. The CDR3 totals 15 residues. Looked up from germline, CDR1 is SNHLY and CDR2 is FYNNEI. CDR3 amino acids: CASSEYGDRVQPQHF.

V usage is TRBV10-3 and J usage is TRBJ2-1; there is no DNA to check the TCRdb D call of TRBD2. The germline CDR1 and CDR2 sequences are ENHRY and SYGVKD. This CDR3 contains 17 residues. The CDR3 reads CAISERLAGGRMNEQFF.

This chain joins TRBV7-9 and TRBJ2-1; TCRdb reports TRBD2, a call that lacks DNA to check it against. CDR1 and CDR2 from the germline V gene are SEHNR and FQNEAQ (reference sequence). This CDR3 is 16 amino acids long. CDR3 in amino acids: CASSLASGVVEFEQFF.